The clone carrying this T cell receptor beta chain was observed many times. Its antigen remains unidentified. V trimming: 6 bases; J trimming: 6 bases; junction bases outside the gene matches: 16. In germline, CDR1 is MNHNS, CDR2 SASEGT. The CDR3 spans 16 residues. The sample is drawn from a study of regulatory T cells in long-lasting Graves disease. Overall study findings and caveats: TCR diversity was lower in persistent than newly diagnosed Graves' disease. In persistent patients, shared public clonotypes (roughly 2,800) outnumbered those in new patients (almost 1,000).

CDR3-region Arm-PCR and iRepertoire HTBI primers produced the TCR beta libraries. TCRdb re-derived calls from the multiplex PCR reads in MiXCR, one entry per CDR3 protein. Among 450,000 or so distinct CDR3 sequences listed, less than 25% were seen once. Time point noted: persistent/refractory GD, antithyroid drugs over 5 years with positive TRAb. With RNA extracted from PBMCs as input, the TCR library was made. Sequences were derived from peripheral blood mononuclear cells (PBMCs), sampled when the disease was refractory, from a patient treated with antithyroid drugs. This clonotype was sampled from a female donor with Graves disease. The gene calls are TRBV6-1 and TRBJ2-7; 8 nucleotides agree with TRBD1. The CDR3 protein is CASSRTTDGTGAEQYF. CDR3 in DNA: TGTGCCAGCAGCCGCACAACGGACGGGACAGGAGCCGAGCAGTACTTC.